This T cell receptor (beta chain) was obtained from a study of shared clonotypes between healthy human individuals. The CDR3 is made up of 14 amino acids. Trimming cost V 1 base and J 5 bases, with 11 bases left between them. CDR1 is SGHTA, CDR2 FQGNSA, per germline. Over several immunoSEQ plates, each subset's genomic DNA was distributed in even portions. Sequenced by immunoSEQ multiplex PCR; TCRdb stores in-frame clones only, minus some. The sample carries under 2,500,000 clones, nearly 97% recorded once. This TCR came from a man younger than 30 in good health. The rearrangement links TRBV7-2 to TRBJ2-5, with a tentative D call TRBD2 (5 bases). The sequenced sample was naive CD4+ T cells sorted from blood. The sample's subset: CD45RA+ positively selected. The CDR3 sequence is CASSLGPRGETQYF. The CDR3 coding sequence is TGTGCCAGCAGCTTAGGCCCCCGCGGGGAGACCCAGTACTTC.